The next 9 T cell receptor beta chains were all read from a single sample in a study of monozygotic twins with inflammatory bowel disease. No DNA is given; TCRdb re-called the 5' RACE reads and lists each CDR3 protein once. In all, the sample yields approximately 390,000 distinct CDR3 sequences. The sample consisted of blood. The receptors derive from a human donor with ulcerative colitis or Crohn's disease, or a healthy co-twin of an affected twin (not recorded which).

The chain combines TRBV5-1 with TRBJ1-2. The CDR3 totals 15 residues. Looked up from germline, CDR1 is SGHRS and CDR2 is YFSETQ. CDR3 region: CASSLIPGDEYGYTF.

The chain employs TRBV7-9 and TRBJ1-6. Germline assignment: CDR1 SEHNR and CDR2 FQNEAQ (reference sequence). The CDR3 runs 13 residues. CDR3 loop: CASSSLISPTLHF.

The genes are TRBV7-2 and TRBJ2-5; TCRdb calls TRBD1, which cannot be checked without DNA. Germline loops: CDR1 SGHTA, CDR2 FQGNSA. This CDR3 region has 16 residues. This CDR3 reads CASSITGAGERETQYF.

J is TRBJ1-1 and V is TRBV6-1. Germline-derived CDR1 and CDR2 are MNHNS and SASEGT. This CDR3 region has 14 residues. CDR3: CASSLERPGIEAFF.

The V gene is TRBV28, the J gene TRBJ2-1; TCRdb returns TRBD2, unconfirmable since there is no DNA. Germline V gives CDR1 MDHEN, CDR2 SYDVKM. This CDR3 has 13 residues. The chain's CDR3 is CASISRARDEQFF.

The chain joins TRBV6-6 to TRBJ2-1; TCRdb outputs TRBD2, but without DNA this stays unchecked. This CDR3 comprises 14 residues. Germline lookup yields CDR1 MNHNY and CDR2 SVGAGI (reference sequence). This chain's CDR3 is CASRLASGYNEQFF.

The V and J genes are TRBV18 and TRBJ1-1; the D gene TCRdb calls, TRBD1, cannot be checked with no DNA. CDR3 length: 14 amino acids. CDR1 is KGHSH and CDR2 is LQKENI in the germline V gene. The CDR3: CASSPGTENTEAFF. The whole variable domain, remainder taken from reference TRBV18 and TRBJ1-1, is NAGVMQNPRHLVRRRGQEARLRCSPMKGHSHVYWYRQLPEEGLKFMVYLQKENIIDESGMPKERFSAEFPKEGPSILRIQQVVRGDSAAYFCASSPGTENTEAFFGQGTRLTVV.

This sequence joins TRBV11-2 and TRBJ2-1; TCRdb's D call of TRBD2 is untestable without DNA. CDR3 length: 16 amino acids. Germline V CDR1 and CDR2: SGHAT, FQNNGV. CDR3 in amino acids: CASSPLRLASNYEQFF.

The CDR3 here is CASSLRGAGVNQPQHF. The chain links TRBV12-3 or TRBV12-4 to TRBJ1-5; without DNA, the TCRdb call of TRBD1 cannot be checked. This CDR3 is 16 amino acids long.